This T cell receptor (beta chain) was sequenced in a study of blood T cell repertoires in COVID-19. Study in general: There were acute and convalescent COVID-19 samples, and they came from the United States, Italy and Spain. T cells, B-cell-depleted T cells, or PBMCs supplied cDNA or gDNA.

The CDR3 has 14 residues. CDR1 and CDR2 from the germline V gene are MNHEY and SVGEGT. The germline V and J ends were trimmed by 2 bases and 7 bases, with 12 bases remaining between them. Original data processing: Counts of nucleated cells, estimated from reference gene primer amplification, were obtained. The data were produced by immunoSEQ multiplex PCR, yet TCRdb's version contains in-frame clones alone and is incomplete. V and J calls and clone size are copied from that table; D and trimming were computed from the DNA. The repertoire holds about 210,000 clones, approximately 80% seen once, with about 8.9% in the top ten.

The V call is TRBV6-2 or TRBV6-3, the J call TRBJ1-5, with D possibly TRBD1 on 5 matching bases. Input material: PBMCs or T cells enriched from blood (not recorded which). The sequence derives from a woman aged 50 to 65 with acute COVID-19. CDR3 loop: CASSYPTEKQPQHF. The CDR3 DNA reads TGTGCCAGCAGTTACCCGACAGAGAAACAGCCCCAGCATTTT.